The clone carrying this TCR beta chain was observed at least ten times. Its antigen remains unidentified. These data belong to a study of CD8+ T cells in alopecia areata. Across the whole study: Twice daily, treated patients received 5 to 10 mg of oral tofacitinib.

Whole-study results and caveats: Relative to normal scalp, lesional scalp, especially alopecia totalis/universalis, showed higher clonality. Tissue-resident alphabeta T cells belonging to normal skin likewise get sequenced within scalp specimens.

Following RNA extraction, reverse transcription yielded cDNA that acted as the sequencing template. Repertoires were generated with immunoSEQ multiplex PCR, while TCRdb's copy carries only in-frame clones and drops some. This sample has approximately 59,000 clones; around half occur once, and the top ten carry about a sixth. Trimming pared 4 bases from V and 0 bases from J, leaving 3 bases between. The CDR3 contains 13 residues. Looked up from germline, CDR1 is ENHRY and CDR2 is SYGVKD. CD4+ and CD8+ T cells were sorted from PBMCs. Sequencing was performed on CD8+ T cells sorted from blood, taken at week 0. This TCR derives from a human donor with alopecia areata. This chain links TRBV10-3 with TRBJ1-4, with unresolved D. CDR3 in amino acids: CAISVATNEKLFF. The CDR3 DNA reads TGTGCCATCAGTGTAGCAACTAATGAAAAACTGTTTTTT.